The subject of this entry is one T cell receptor beta chain. Its antigen is not known. The data are from a study of yellow fever vaccine responses in identical twins. Whole-study findings and limits: After vaccination, twins' T cell response reportedly seemed partly convergent, partly personalized.

One entry per CDR3 protein, called by TCRdb with MiXCR from the RT-PCR reads. Among 20,000 or so distinct CDR3 sequences listed, around 72% were seen once. The CDR3 consists of 15 residues. The germline gives CDR1 KGHSH, CDR2 LQKENI. Trimming cost V 2 bases and J 4 bases, with 11 bases left between them. V gene TRBV18 combines with J gene TRBJ2-2; D uncertain. The sequence was collected from a woman aged 18-29 years who received the yellow fever vaccine. The material sequenced was T cells from blood (PBMCs), unsorted or a sorted subset (not recorded which), taken before or after yellow fever vaccination (not recorded which). CDR3: CASSPREFVTGELFF. The CDR3 nucleotides read TGTGCCAGCTCACCAAGGGAATTTGTCACCGGGGAGCTGTTTTTT. The variable domain in full, with the rest retrieved from reference TRBV18 and TRBJ2-2, is NAGVMQNPRHLVRRRGQEARLRCSPMKGHSHVYWYRQLPEEGLKFMVYLQKENIIDESGMPKERFSAEFPKEGPSILRIQQVVRGDSAAYFCASSPREFVTGELFFGEGSRLTVL.